This record covers a single T cell receptor (beta chain). The data derive from a study of CD8 T cells in Susac syndrome. Random hexamers were used to reverse transcribe the RNA input (about 0.45 to 1 ug). TCRdb recomputed calls from the immunoSEQ multiplex PCR reads with MiXCR, one row per CDR3 protein. This table has about 50,000 distinct CDR3 sequences, 85% to 95% appearing once. The origin of this receptor is a human donor with multiple sclerosis. Input material: CD8+ T cells from PBMCs.

The CDR3 DNA reads as TGTGCCACCAGCAGAGAAGGGAACACTGAAGCTTTCTTT. Protein product: CATSREGNTEAFF. This chain uses TRBV15 with TRBJ1-1, with no clear D. V shed 0 bases and J shed 1 base, with 3 bases lying between them. There are 13 residues in the CDR3. Germline V lookup: CDR1 LNHNV, CDR2 YYDKDF (reference sequence).